Following are 22 T cell receptor beta chains from one sample sequenced in a study of shared clonotypes between healthy human individuals. TCRdb's copy holds only in-frame clones and misses some; the assay was immunoSEQ multiplex PCR. The sample gives about 600,000 clones, less than 98% of which show up once; approximately 0.057% is in the top ten. The sequencing input was naive CD4+ T cells sorted from blood. Subset indicated: CD45RA+ positively selected. The receptors shown here come from a woman in her thirties in good health.

As DNA, the CDR3 is TGTGCCAGCGGAGGAGGCAGTAAAGAGACCCAGTACTTC. Its protein is CASGGGSKETQYF. V gene TRBV7-9 combines with J gene TRBJ2-5, with D possibly TRBD2 on 5 matching bases. Germline loops: CDR1 SEHNR, CDR2 FQNEAQ (reference sequence). V gave up 8 bases and J gave up 3 bases, with 13 bases separating them. The CDR3 consists of 13 residues.

This clone appeared a few times. Other DNA variants within this sample encode the same CDR3. For the CDR3, the DNA is TGCAGTGCTACGAAGAACACTGAAGCTTTCTTT. This codes for CSATKNTEAFF. The gene calls are TRBV20-1 and TRBJ1-1; D unclear. V was trimmed by 4 bases and J by 1 base, leaving 4 bases between them. This CDR3 comprises 11 residues. Germline CDR1 is DFQATT and CDR2 is SNEGSKA (reference sequence).

This chain joins TRBV19 and TRBJ1-1, with a tentative D call TRBD1 (6 bases). The CDR3 runs to 13 residues. Germline V gene sequence: CDR1 LNHDA, CDR2 SQIVND (reference sequence). The ends were cut back, 5 bases at V and 5 bases at J, with 12 bases in the middle. The CDR3 DNA reads TGTGCCAGTAGTCAGGGGCGGACTACTGAAGCTTTCTTT. Translated, it gives CASSQGRTTEAFF.

This chain connects TRBV5-1 to TRBJ1-1; D is unclear. Germline-derived CDR1 and CDR2 are SGHRS and YFSETQ. The CDR3 loop spans 13 amino acids. The V end lost 4 bases, the J end lost 3 bases, and 10 bases lay between the germline ends. For the CDR3, the DNA is TGCGCCAGCAGCACCGGGATGGACACTGAAGCTTTCTTT. It is translated as CASSTGMDTEAFF.

V usage is TRBV10-3 and J usage is TRBJ2-5; TRBD2 agrees at 9 bases. The V gene's germline CDR1 is ENHRY and CDR2 SYGVKD. The CDR3 has 14 residues. Trimming at V came to 2 bases and at J to 5 bases, leaving 3 bases not matched to a gene. CDR3 coding DNA: TGTGCCATCAGTGAGAGGACTAGCGAGGAGACCCAGTACTTC. Its protein product is CAISERTSEETQYF.

This sequence joins TRBV10-3 and TRBJ2-7; 7 bases map to TRBD2. The J segment lost 2 bases and the V segment lost 3 bases, leaving 4 bases of the junction unmatched. This CDR3 region has 14 residues. Germline V lookup: CDR1 ENHRY, CDR2 SYGVKD. As DNA, the CDR3 is TGTGCCATCAGTGAACTAGGACTAGCCTACGAGCAGTACTTC. Encoded protein: CAISELGLAYEQYF.

The chain combines TRBV6-6 with TRBJ1-5; the match to TRBD1 covers 7 bases. V shed 6 bases and J 7 bases; nucleotides not matched to a gene: 12. From germline, CDR1 is MNHNY and CDR2 SVGAGI (reference sequence). This CDR3 has 15 amino acids. The CDR3 spells CASSAGTELRQPQHF. As DNA, the CDR3 is TGTGCCAGCAGCGCCGGGACAGAGTTGCGGCAGCCCCAGCATTTT.

The chain couples TRBV6-5 to TRBJ2-1; D is uncertain. Trimming shortened V by 0 bases and J by 7 bases, and 16 bases separated the two germline ends. The CDR3 is 16 amino acids. Per germline, CDR1 MNHEY and CDR2 SVGAGI. The DNA for the CDR3 is TGTGCCAGCAGTTACTCCATTCGGGTTGGGAAAAATGAGCAGTTCTTC. This codes for CASSYSIRVGKNEQFF.

The chain recombines TRBV11-2 with TRBJ1-6; no clear D. This CDR3 is built from 15 residues. The V end was cut by 7 bases, the J end by 0 bases, with 10 bases between. CDR1 and CDR2 (germline): SGHAT, FQNNGV. In DNA form, the CDR3 reads TGTGCCAGCAACATCCCCAACTCCTATAATTCACCCCTCCACTTT. Protein product: CASNIPNSYNSPLHF.

The V gene is TRBV10-3, the J gene TRBJ1-3; 8 nucleotides line up with TRBD1. The CDR3 is 17 residues long. With V trimmed by 5 bases and J by 0 bases, 9 bases remained unmatched. Germline assignment: CDR1 ENHRY and CDR2 SYGVKD. CDR3 sequence (DNA): TGTGCCATCAGTACTAGGACAGGGCAGGCCTCTGGAAACACCATATATTTT. It encodes CAISTRTGQASGNTIYF.

This chain links TRBV28 with TRBJ1-3; 9 bases agree with TRBD1. V was pared by 8 bases and J by 4 bases, with 9 bases of the junction left unmatched. The CDR3 runs 15 residues. In germline, CDR1 is MDHEN, CDR2 SYDVKM. The CDR3 region is CASLGGTGSGNTIYF. The CDR3 nucleotides read TGTGCCAGCCTGGGTGGGACAGGGTCCGGAAACACCATATATTTT.

The gene calls are TRBV2 and TRBJ2-2; 16 positions match TRBD2. Germline V lookup: CDR1 SNHLY, CDR2 FYNNEI. V lost 8 bases, J lost 7 bases, and 13 bases stayed unmatched. The CDR3 extends over 18 amino acids. CDR3 sequence reads: CASLPRGGLAGGIGELFF. The CDR3 DNA follows: TGTGCCAGCCTCCCCCGGGGGGGACTAGCGGGAGGGATCGGGGAGCTGTTTTTT.

The chain couples TRBV23-1 to TRBJ2-3; 8 nucleotides line up with TRBD1. TRBV23-1 carries the ORF label, with uncertain function. V lost 7 bases, J lost 1 base, and 1 base stayed unmatched. The CDR3 consists of 13 residues. CDR3 nucleotide sequence: TGCGCCAGCACAGGGGGCTGCACAGATACGCAGTATTTT. As protein: CASTGGCTDTQYF.

This sequence joins TRBV6-6 and TRBJ2-5; D remains ambiguous. Trimming left V 2 bases short and J 9 bases short, with 13 bases between. Germline V lookup: CDR1 MNHNY, CDR2 SVGAGI (reference sequence). The CDR3 length is 13 residues. CDR3 DNA: TGTGCCAGCAGTTACGGGCCCTCCGAGTCCCAGTACTTC. Encoded protein: CASSYGPSESQYF.

This clone has a single count. The genes are TRBV28 and TRBJ1-4; perhaps TRBD1 as D (6 bases). The V and J ends lost 6 bases and 11 bases respectively, with 13 bases between them. Germline V gene data show CDR1 as MDHEN and CDR2 as SYDVKM. The CDR3 spans 12 residues. The DNA for the CDR3 is TGTGCCAGCAGGAGCAGGGGTGGGAAACTGTTTTTT. It is translated as CASRSRGGKLFF.

This sequence joins TRBV29-1 and TRBJ2-1; 10 positions agree with TRBD2. Trimming took 6 bases from V and 10 from J; bases not matched to a gene: 12. Germline CDR1 reads SQVTM; CDR2 reads ANQGSEA. The CDR3 is made up of 14 amino acids. In nucleotides, the CDR3 is TGCAGCGTAGGTAGCGGGAGGTCGAACCGGGAGCAGTTCTTC. Translation: CSVGSGRSNREQFF.

The V call is TRBV5-1, the J call TRBJ2-2, with D possibly being TRBD1 or TRBD2 (5 bases each). V shed 4 bases and J shed 6 bases, with 10 bases lying between them. The germline gives CDR1 SGHRS, CDR2 YFSETQ. The CDR3 has 13 amino acids. DNA of the CDR3: TGCGCCAGCAGCGCCCGGGACCCCGGGGAGCTGTTTTTT. Translating it yields CASSARDPGELFF.

The chain carries TRBV6-6 and TRBJ1-5; tentatively, D is TRBD1 (6 bases). CDR3 length equals 16 residues. V was clipped by 6 bases and J by 2 bases, with 17 bases between them. Germline loops: CDR1 MNHNY, CDR2 SVGAGI (reference sequence). The CDR3 DNA reads TGTGCCAGCAGCCAAAGAGGGGGGTTGGGCAATCAGCCCCAGCATTTT. It specifies CASSQRGGLGNQPQHF.

The gene calls are TRBV7-3 and TRBJ2-1; the D is unclear. Trimming left V 0 bases short and J 2 bases short, with 5 bases between. Germline V lookup: CDR1 SGHTA, CDR2 FQGTGA. The CDR3 runs to 14 residues. Here the CDR3 reads CASSLTPAYNEQFF. CDR3 coding DNA: TGTGCCAGCAGCTTAACCCCAGCCTACAATGAGCAGTTCTTC.

Remarks on this clone: At the DNA level, this CDR3 is encoded by other sequences in the same sample as well. The chain is built from TRBV5-1 and TRBJ1-4; 8 bases align to TRBD1. CDR3 length equals 15 residues. Germline CDR1 and CDR2: SGHRS and YFSETQ. With 4 bases clipped from V and 1 base from J, the junction kept 3 bases outside the gene matches. The CDR3 reads CASSPGQGTNEKLFF. CDR3 bases: TGCGCCAGCAGCCCAGGACAGGGAACTAATGAAAAACTGTTTTTT.

The gene calls are TRBV6-5 and TRBJ1-4; D might be TRBD1 (5 bases). Looked up from germline, CDR1 is MNHEY and CDR2 is SVGAGI. This CDR3 has 14 residues. Between the trimmed V and J ends, which lost 4 bases and 2 bases, there was a span of 8 bases. Here the CDR3 reads CASSSGLTNEKLFF. The CDR3 DNA reads as TGTGCCAGCAGTTCAGGGTTGACTAATGAAAAACTGTTTTTT.

The genes are TRBV2 and TRBJ2-2; perhaps TRBD2 as D (5 bases). CDR1 SNHLY and CDR2 FYNNEI come from the germline V gene. This CDR3 has 15 amino acids. Trimming cost V 5 bases and J 4 bases, with 14 bases left between them. CDR3 nucleotides: TGTGCCAGCAGTTCTGAGGGAACGGGCACCGGGGAGCTGTTTTTT. This sequence encodes CASSSEGTGTGELFF.